This T cell receptor (beta chain) was observed in a study of OX40 agonist ivuxolimab in advanced cancers. Points from the study as a whole: No determination was made of the antigen specificity of the expanded peripheral T cells.

This table comes from immunoSEQ multiplex PCR, and its TCRdb copy is limited to in-frame clones, with some not included. The sample consists of about 47,000 clones, about 85% of them appearing once. The sample holds a few counts of this clone. The antigen is undetermined. This CDR3 is 16 amino acids long. Germline V gene sequence: CDR1 SEHNR, CDR2 FQNEAQ (reference sequence). V lost 5 bases, J lost 4 bases, and 20 bases lay in between. The sequencing used CD4+ or CD8+ T cells sorted from blood, collected in a trial of the OX40 agonist ivuxolimab. V gene TRBV7-9 combines with J gene TRBJ2-5; D not certain. The receptor comes from an adult with an advanced solid tumor such as melanoma, head and neck, liver or kidney cancer. The CDR3 region is CASSTDNSFGPETQYF. CDR3 nucleotides: TGTGCCAGCAGCACCGACAACTCCTTTGGACCAGAGACCCAGTACTTC.